The 3 T cell receptor beta chains in this list originate from one sample, sequenced in a study of tumor-infiltrating lymphocytes in primary liver carcinoma. TCR beta cDNA was reverse-transcribed from 400 to 500 ng of total RNA. The reaction used a constant-region primer and ProtoScript II reverse transcriptase. Library construction for TCR beta comprised three nested multiplex PCR rounds performed with slightly modified ARM-PCR. The study ran its first two PCR rounds for roughly 11 cycles each, using TRBV1-TRBV30 forward primers and a C-beta reverse primer. One entry per CDR3 protein results from TCRdb running MiXCR on the multiplex PCR reads. The sample holds tens of thousands of distinct CDR3 sequences, around 73% seen once. Bulk tissue was left unsorted, and RNA and DNA were co-extracted from 20-30 mg of it. Sequencing used liver tumor tissue from sampling region 5. The subset is: tumor region T5, tumor centre. The receptors come from a man aged 35 to 55 with primary liver carcinoma and hepatitis B virus infection.

For this clonotype: Germline is not matched at one junction end, which may reflect a read error. The genes are TRBV5-1 and TRBJ1-1, with D possibly TRBD1 on 6 matching bases. CDR3 length equals 14 residues. Germline CDR1 and CDR2: SGHRS and YFSETQ. In DNA form, the CDR3 reads TGCGCCAGCAGCTTGTCGGGGGGCCACACTGAATCTTTCTTT. Protein: CASSLSGGHTESFF.

Comments on this clonotype: The junction does not match germline at one end; this may be a read error. The chain couples TRBV2 to TRBJ1-5; D not certain. CDR3 length equals 13 residues. Germline CDR1 and CDR2: SNHLY and FYNNEI. The CDR3 DNA reads as TGTGCCAGCAGTGAATTATGCAATCAGTCCCAGCATTTT. Its protein product is CASSELCNQSQHF.

In regard to this clonotype: One end of the junction does not line up with germline, which may come from a read error. The J gene is TRBJ2-2, the V gene TRBV12-3 or TRBV12-4; D is possibly TRBD1 (5 bases). This CDR3 region has 13 residues. CDR3 loop: CASKAQGTLELFF. In DNA, the CDR3 is TGTGCCAGCAAGGCCCAGGGTACCTTAGAGCTGTTCTTT.